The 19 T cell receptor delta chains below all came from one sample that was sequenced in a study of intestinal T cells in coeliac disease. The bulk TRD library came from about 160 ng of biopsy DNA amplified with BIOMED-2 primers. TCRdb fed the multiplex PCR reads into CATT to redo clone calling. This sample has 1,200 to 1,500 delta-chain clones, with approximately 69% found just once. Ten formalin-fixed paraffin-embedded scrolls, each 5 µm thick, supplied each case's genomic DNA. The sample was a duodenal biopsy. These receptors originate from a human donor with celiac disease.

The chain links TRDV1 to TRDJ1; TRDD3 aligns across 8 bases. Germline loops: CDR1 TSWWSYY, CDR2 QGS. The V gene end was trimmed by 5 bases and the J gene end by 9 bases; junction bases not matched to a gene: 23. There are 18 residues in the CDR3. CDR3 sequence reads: CALGTHHLLLGGPQELIF. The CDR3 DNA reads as TGTGCTCTTGGGACCCACCACCTCCTACTGGGGGGTCCGCAGGAACTCATCTTT.

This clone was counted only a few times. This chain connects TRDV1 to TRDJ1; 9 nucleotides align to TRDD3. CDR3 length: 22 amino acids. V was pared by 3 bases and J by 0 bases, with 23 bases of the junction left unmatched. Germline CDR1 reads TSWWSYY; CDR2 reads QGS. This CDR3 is CALGDPPVPNALGDPYTDKLIF. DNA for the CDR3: TGTGCTCTTGGGGACCCGCCGGTTCCTAACGCACTGGGGGACCCGTACACCGATAAACTCATCTTT.

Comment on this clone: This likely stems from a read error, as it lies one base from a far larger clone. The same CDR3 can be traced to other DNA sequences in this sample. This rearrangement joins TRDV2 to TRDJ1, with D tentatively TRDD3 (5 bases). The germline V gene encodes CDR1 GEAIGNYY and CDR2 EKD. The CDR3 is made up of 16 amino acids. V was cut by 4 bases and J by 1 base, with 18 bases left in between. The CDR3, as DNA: TGTGCCTGTGAGCCTCTGGGAGATACAGCCACCGATAAACTCATCTTT. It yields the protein CACEPLGDTATDKLIF.

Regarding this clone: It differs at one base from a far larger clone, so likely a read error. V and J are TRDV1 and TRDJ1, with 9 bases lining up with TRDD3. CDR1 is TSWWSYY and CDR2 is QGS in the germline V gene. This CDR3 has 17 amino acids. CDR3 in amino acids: CSLELRPGIRRSDKLIF. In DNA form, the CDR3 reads TGTTCTCTTGAACTACGTCCGGGGATACGACGCTCCGATAAACTCATCTTT.

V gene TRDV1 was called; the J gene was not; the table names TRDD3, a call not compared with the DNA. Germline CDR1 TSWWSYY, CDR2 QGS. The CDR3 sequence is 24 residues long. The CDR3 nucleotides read TGTGCTCTTGGGGGAGGACCCGCGTATCCCCCAGCCCCAGTGAAACACATCAGTATAAAAACCCTCTTCTTC. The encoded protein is CALGGGPAYPPAPVKHISIKTLFF.

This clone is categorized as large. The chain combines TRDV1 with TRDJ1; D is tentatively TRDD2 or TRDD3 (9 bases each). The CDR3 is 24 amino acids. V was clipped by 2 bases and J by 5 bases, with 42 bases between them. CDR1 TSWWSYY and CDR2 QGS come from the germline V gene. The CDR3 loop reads CALGERPSYGPFTGGTLDEDKLIF. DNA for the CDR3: TGTGCTCTTGGGGAAAGGCCTTCCTACGGCCCCTTTACTGGGGGAACCTTGGACGAGGATAAACTCATCTTT.

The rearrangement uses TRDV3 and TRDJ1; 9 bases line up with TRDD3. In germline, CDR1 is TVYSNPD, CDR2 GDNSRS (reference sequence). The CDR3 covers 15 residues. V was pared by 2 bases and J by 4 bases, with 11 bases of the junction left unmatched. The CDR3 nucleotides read TGTGCCTTTCGCCGCTACTGGGGGAACCTCGATAAACTCATCTTT. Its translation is CAFRRYWGNLDKLIF. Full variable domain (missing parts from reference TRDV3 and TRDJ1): CDKVTQSSPDQTVASGSEVVLLCTYDTVYSNPDLFWYRIRPDYSFQFVFYGDNSRSEGADFTQGRFSVKHILTQKAFHLVISPVRTEDSATYYCAFRRYWGNLDKLIFGKGTRVTVEP.

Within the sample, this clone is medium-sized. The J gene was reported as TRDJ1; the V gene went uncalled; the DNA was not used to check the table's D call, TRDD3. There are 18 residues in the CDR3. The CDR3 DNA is TGTGCCTCCGTACGGGTCTGGGCCCCCACAAGGAGGACCGATAAACTCATCTTT. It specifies CASVRVWAPTRRTDKLIF.

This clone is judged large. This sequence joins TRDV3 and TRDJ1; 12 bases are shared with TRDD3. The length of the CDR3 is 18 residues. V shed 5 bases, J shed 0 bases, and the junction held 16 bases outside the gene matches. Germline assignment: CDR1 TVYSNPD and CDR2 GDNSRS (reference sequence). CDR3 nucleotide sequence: TGTGCCCTCCTTCGAGTCTGGGGGATACGCCGGTACACCGATAAACTCATCTTT. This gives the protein CALLRVWGIRRYTDKLIF.

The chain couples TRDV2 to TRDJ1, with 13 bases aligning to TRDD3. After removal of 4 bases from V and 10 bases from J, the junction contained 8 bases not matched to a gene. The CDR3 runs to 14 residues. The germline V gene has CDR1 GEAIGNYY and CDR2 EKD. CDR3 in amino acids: CACDGLGDTKALIF. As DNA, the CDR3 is TGTGCCTGTGATGGACTGGGGGATACGAAGGCACTCATCTTT.

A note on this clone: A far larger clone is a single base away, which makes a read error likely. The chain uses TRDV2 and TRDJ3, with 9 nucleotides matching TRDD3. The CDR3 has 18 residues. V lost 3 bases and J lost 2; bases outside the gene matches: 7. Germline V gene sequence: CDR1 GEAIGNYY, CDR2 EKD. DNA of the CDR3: TGTGCCTGTGACGAACTGGGGGACTCAACCTGGGACACCCGACAGATGTTTTTC. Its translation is CACDELGDSTWDTRQMFF.

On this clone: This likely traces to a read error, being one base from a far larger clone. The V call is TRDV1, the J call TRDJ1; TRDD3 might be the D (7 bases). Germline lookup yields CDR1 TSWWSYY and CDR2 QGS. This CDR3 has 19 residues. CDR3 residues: CALGELSYPRWGTPDKRIF. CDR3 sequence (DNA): TGTGCTCTTGGGGAACTGTCCTACCCCCGGTGGGGGACCCCCGATAAACGCATCTTT.

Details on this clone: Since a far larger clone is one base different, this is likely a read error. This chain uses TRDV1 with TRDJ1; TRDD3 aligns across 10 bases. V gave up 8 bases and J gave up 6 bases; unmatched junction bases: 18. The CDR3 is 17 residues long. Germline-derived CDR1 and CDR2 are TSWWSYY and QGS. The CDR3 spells CALLPPVLGDLTNKLIF. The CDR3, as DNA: TGTGCTCTTCTGCCCCCGGTACTGGGGGATTTAACCAATAAACTCATCTTT.

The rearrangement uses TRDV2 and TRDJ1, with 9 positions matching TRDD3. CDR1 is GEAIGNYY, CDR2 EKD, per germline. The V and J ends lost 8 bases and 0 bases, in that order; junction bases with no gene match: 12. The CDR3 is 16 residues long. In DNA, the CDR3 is TGTGCCTCCCGGGGATACGCGGGCCCGGACACCGATAAACTCATCTTT. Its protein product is CASRGYAGPDTDKLIF.

CDR3 residues: CALGASPYWGIRLSAQLFF. CDR3 coding DNA: TGTGCTCTTGGGGCATCCCCTTACTGGGGGATTCGGCTGAGCGCACAACTCTTCTTT. The rearrangement links TRDV1 to TRDJ2; TRDD3 aligns across 10 bases. The V segment lost 4 bases and the J segment 8 bases; nucleotides outside the gene matches: 19. The V gene's germline CDR1 is TSWWSYY and CDR2 QGS. This CDR3 spans 19 amino acids.

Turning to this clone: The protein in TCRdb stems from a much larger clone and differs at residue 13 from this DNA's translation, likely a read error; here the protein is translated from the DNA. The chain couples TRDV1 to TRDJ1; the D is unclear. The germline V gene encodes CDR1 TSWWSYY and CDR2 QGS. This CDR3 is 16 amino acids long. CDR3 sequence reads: CALGEGWPAYTDILIF. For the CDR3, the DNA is TGTGCTCTTGGGGAAGGGTGGCCCGCATACACCGATATACTCATCTTT.

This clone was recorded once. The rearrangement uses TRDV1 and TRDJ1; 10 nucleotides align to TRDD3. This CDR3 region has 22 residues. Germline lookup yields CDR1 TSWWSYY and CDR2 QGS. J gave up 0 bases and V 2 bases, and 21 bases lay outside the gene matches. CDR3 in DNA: TGTGCTCTTGGGGAAAGCATGCCGTACTGGGGGATCCGAGCTACGTACACCGATAAACTCATCTTT. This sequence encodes CALGESMPYWGIRATYTDKLIF.

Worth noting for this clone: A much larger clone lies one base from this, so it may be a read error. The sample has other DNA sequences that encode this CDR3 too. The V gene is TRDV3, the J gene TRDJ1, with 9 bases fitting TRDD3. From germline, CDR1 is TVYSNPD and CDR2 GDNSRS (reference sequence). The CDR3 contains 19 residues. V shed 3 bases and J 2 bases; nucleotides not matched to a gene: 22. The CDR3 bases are TGTGCCTTCTCCTTCCTCCCCGGTCTGGGGGATGGGTATACCGATAAACTCATCTTT. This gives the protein CAFSFLPGLGDGYTDKLIF.

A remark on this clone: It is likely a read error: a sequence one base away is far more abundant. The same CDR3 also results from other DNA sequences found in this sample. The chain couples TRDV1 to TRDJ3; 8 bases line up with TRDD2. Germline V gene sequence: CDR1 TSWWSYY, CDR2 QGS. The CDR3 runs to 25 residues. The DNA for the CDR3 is TGTGCTCTTGGGGCTCCCAAGGCCTTCCTAACCTCCCCCGCTGGGAGCTCCTGGGACACCCGGCAGATGTTTTTC. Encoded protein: CALGAPKAFLTSPAGSSWDTRQMFF.